A selection of T cell receptor beta chains follows, all from one sample in a study of T-cell reconstitution after alpha-beta-depleted transplantation in children. TCRdb re-called the PCR reads with MiXCR, one entry per CDR3 protein. The top ten hold around 14% of the sample, which has about 70,000 distinct CDR3 sequences, approximately 11% seen once. The sample consisted of PBMCs, taken before TCRalphabeta/CD19-depleted stem cell transplant. The receptors derive from a boy younger than 18 with acute myeloid leukemia, due to receive a stem cell transplant. Both conserved end residues are part of each CDR3. A D gene is named only where the DNA matches it firmly. Part of the rows lack a size; the others show once, few, many or a class for expanded clones.

d_gene,abundance,v_gene,j_gene,CDR3nt,CDR3aa
.,many,TRBV7-9,TRBJ2-3,TGTGCCAGCAGCCCAAATTGGGATACGCAGTATTTT,CASSPNWDTQYF
TRBD2,many,TRBV27,TRBJ2-3,TGTGCCAGCAGTTTCAGTGGGTGGCTAGCGGAACAAGATACGCAGTATTTT,CASSFSGWLAEQDTQYF
.,many,TRBV7-6,TRBJ2-3,TGTGCCAGCAGCTTAACAGGGCCCGCAGATACGCAGTATTTT,CASSLTGPADTQYF
.,many,TRBV7-9,TRBJ1-2,TGTGCCAGCAGGGCAGACTATGGCTACACCTTC,CASRADYGYTF
.,many,TRBV5-1,TRBJ1-1,TGCGCCAGCAGCCGACAGTGGAACACTGAAGCTTTCTTT,CASSRQWNTEAFF
.,many,TRBV29-1,TRBJ2-7,TGCAGCGTTGAAGACAGGGATTACGAGCAGTACTTC,CSVEDRDYEQYF
TRBD1,many,TRBV12-3/TRBV12-4,TRBJ2-5,TGTGCCAGCGGACAGGGGCAAGGGTTACAAGAGACCCAGTACTTC,CASGQGQGLQETQYF
.,many,TRBV7-8,TRBJ1-1,TGTGCCAGCACTTCACGAGTAGGGAAGAGGGGCACTGAAGCTTTCTTT,CASTSRVGKRGTEAFF
.,.,TRBV28,TRBJ2-7,TGTGCCAGCCAAAAGGGACTCTACGAGCAGTACTTC,CASQKGLYEQYF
TRBD2,many,TRBV9,TRBJ2-1,TGTGCCAGCAGCGTAGAGGGACTAGCGGTCCTGTCTGAGCAGTTCTTC,CASSVEGLAVLSEQFF
.,many,TRBV20-1,TRBJ2-7,TGCAGTGCCCTGGGGCAGGTATCCTACGAGCAGTACTTC,CSALGQVSYEQYF
.,many,TRBV7-2,TRBJ1-5,TGTGCCAGCAGCTTAGCTCGGGGGCAGCCCCAGCATTTT,CASSLARGQPQHF
TRBD2,many,TRBV24-1,TRBJ2-1,TGTGCCACCAGTGATCCGGGCCAGGGAGGGAATGAGCAGTTCTTC,CATSDPGQGGNEQFF
TRBD1,many,TRBV7-9,TRBJ1-2,TGTGCCAGCAGACCCTCCGGGACAGAGTCTGGCTACACCTTC,CASRPSGTESGYTF
.,.,TRBV14,TRBJ1-1,TGTGCCAGCAGCCACCCCCAGGGAGGGAACACTGAAGCTTTCTTT,CASSHPQGGNTEAFF
.,many,TRBV4-2,TRBJ2-3,TGTGCCAGCAGCCAGACGGAGACGCAGTATTTT,CASSQTETQYF
.,many,TRBV2,TRBJ2-2,TGTGCCAGCAGTGATCACCCAGCGGTGTGCTTT,CASSDHPAVCF
.,many,TRBV12-3/TRBV12-4,TRBJ1-4,TGTGCCAGCAGTTTTTCCTCAGGGGCGGGTGAAAAACTGTTTTTT,CASSFSSGAGEKLFF
.,many,TRBV6-5,TRBJ2-4,TGTGCCAGCAGTTACGGGTGGGGAAACATTCAGTACTTC,CASSYGWGNIQYF
.,.,TRBV20-1,TRBJ2-5,TGCATCTGGGGCCCCCAGACTAGGACGGGACAGACCCAGTACTTC,CIWGPQTRTGQTQYF
.,many,TRBV5-6,TRBJ2-1,TGTGCCAGCAGCTTTCGGGGTCCAGGCTCCAATGAGCAGTTCTTC,CASSFRGPGSNEQFF
.,many,TRBV7-8,TRBJ1-3,TGTGCCAGCAGCTTAGTGTTCCAGCCGGCAACAGGAAACACCATATATTTT,CASSLVFQPATGNTIYF
.,many,TRBV5-5,TRBJ2-1,TGTGCCAGCAGGGGGGTATCCTCCTACAATGAGCAGTTCTTC,CASRGVSSYNEQFF
.,many,TRBV12-3/TRBV12-4,TRBJ2-3,TGTGCCAGCAGTTTTGGTCTAGCAGGTCGCACAGATACGCAGTATTTT,CASSFGLAGRTDTQYF
.,many,TRBV29-1,TRBJ1-5,TGCAGCGTTGTGGCCGGCAATCAGCCCCAGCATTTT,CSVVAGNQPQHF
.,.,TRBV6-1,TRBJ2-3,TGTGCCAGCAGACCGGGAGGGGGCGCCACAGATACGCAGTATTTT,CASRPGGGATDTQYF
.,.,TRBV2,TRBJ1-1,TGTGCCAGCAGCCCGGGACAAACTGAAGCTTTCTTT,CASSPGQTEAFF
.,many,TRBV5-1,TRBJ2-4,TGCGCCAGCAGCTTGGATTTAGTGGGGCTTCCAGCCAAAAACATTCAGTACTTC,CASSLDLVGLPAKNIQYF
.,many,TRBV29-1,TRBJ2-1,TGCAGCGTTGGGGCAGCATACGACAATGAGCAGTTCTTC,CSVGAAYDNEQFF
TRBD2,many,TRBV4-1,TRBJ2-2,TGCGCCAGCAGCCCTTCTCCGGGACTAGCGGGGGCCGGGGAGCTGTTTTTT,CASSPSPGLAGAGELFF
TRBD1,many,TRBV7-9,TRBJ1-1,TGTGCCAGCAGCTCCCGGGACAGGATGAACACTGAAGCTTTCTTT,CASSSRDRMNTEAFF
.,many,TRBV5-1,TRBJ1-4,TGCGCCAGCAGGCCGGGGGGGACTAATGAAAAACTGTTTTTT,CASRPGGTNEKLFF
.,many,TRBV5-1,TRBJ2-2,TGCGCCAGCAGCTTGACTACAGGCATATCGAACACCGGGGAGCTGTTTTTT,CASSLTTGISNTGELFF
TRBD2,few,TRBV6-1,TRBJ2-1,TGTGCCAGCAAAAGCGGGAGTGTGGATGAGCAGTTCTTC,CASKSGSVDEQFF
.,many,TRBV27,TRBJ1-5,TGTGCCAGCAGTTTAATCCCAGGGTTTCATCAGCCCCAGCATTTT,CASSLIPGFHQPQHF
TRBD2,many,TRBV5-1,TRBJ2-2,TGCGCCAGCAGCTATGGACTAGCGGGGGTGAACACCGGGGAGCTGTTTTTT,CASSYGLAGVNTGELFF
.,few,TRBV7-2,TRBJ2-1,TGTGCCAGCAGCTTAGTCGCAGCGGCTTCCTACAATGAGCAGTTCTTC,CASSLVAAASYNEQFF
.,many,TRBV12-3/TRBV12-4,TRBJ1-5,TGTGCCAGCAGCGACGGACAATTCAATCAGCCCCAGCATTTT,CASSDGQFNQPQHF
.,.,TRBV7-3,TRBJ2-7,TGTGCCAGCAGCTTAAGCCCTGCAACCTACGAGCAGTACTTC,CASSLSPATYEQYF
.,many,TRBV10-3,TRBJ2-7,TGTGCCATCAGTGACAGGGGCCGAACTCCCTCCTACGAGCAGTACTTC,CAISDRGRTPSYEQYF
.,many,TRBV7-9,TRBJ1-3,TGTGCCAGCAGCTCAAACACCATATATTTT,CASSSNTIYF